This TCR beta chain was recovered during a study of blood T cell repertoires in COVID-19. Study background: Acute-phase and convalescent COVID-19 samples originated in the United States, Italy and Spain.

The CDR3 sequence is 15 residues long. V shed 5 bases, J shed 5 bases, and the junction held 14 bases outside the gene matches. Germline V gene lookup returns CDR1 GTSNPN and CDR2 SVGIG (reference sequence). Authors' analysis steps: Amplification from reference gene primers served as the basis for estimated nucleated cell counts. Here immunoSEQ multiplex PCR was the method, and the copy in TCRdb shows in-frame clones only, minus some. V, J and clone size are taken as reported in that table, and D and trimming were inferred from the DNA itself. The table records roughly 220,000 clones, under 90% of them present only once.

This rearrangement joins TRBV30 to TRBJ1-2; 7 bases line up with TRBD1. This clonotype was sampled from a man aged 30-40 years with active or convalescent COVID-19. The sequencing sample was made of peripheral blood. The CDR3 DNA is TGTGCCTGGGGGGCCGGTGCGACAGGGCGTTATGGCTACACCTTC. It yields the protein CAWGAGATGRYGYTF.